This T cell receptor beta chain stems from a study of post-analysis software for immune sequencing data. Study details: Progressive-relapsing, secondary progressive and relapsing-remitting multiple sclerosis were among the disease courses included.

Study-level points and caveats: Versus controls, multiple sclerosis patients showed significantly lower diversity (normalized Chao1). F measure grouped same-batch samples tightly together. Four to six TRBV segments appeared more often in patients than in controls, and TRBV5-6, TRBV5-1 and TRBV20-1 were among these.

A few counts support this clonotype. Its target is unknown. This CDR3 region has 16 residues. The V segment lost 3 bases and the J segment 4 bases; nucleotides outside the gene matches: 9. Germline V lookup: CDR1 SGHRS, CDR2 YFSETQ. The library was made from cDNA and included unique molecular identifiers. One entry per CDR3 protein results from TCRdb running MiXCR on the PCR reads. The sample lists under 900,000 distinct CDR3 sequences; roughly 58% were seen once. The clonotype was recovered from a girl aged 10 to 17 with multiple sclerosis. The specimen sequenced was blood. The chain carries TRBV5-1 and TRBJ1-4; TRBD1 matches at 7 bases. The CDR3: CASSSNYRGRNEKLFF. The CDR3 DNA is TGCGCCAGCAGCTCGAATTACAGGGGACGTAATGAAAAACTGTTTTTT.